A single sample gave rise to the 24 T cell receptor beta chains below, sequenced in a study of shared clonotypes between healthy human individuals. The table came from immunoSEQ multiplex PCR; TCRdb's copy has only in-frame clones and leaves some out. The sample has about 2 million clones, roughly 95% seen once. CD8 cells regarded as naive lacked CD45RO, were positively chosen for CCR7, and omitted terminally differentiated effector memory CD45RA+ cells. The source material was naive CD8+ T cells sorted from blood. These receptors were taken from a man in his late teens or twenties in good health.

A remark on this clone: Other DNA sequences of this sample code for an identical CDR3. The chain employs TRBV6-5 and TRBJ2-7; D may correspond to TRBD1 or TRBD2 (5 bases each). This CDR3 region has 14 residues. In germline, CDR1 is MNHEY, CDR2 SVGAGI. V was cut by 2 bases and J by 0 bases, with 8 bases left in between. The CDR3 loop reads CASSYNGGSYEQYF. CDR3 DNA: TGTGCCAGCAGTTACAATGGGGGCTCCTACGAGCAGTACTTC.

The chain combines TRBV2 with TRBJ2-2; 7 nucleotides agree with TRBD1. CDR1 and CDR2 (germline): SNHLY, FYNNEI. The CDR3 contains 15 residues. Losses at the gene ends were 7 bases for V and 4 bases for J; bases not matched to a gene: 9. The DNA for the CDR3 is TGTGCCAGCATTTTACCGGGACAGAGCACCGGGGAGCTGTTTTTT. It codes for CASILPGQSTGELFF.

The chain combines TRBV7-9 with TRBJ2-7, with 7 bases that match TRBD1. Losses at the gene ends were 0 bases for V and 3 bases for J; bases not matched to a gene: 5. From germline, CDR1 is SEHNR and CDR2 FQNEAQ (reference sequence). The CDR3 consists of 15 residues. The CDR3 DNA follows: TGTGCCAGCAGCTTAGCTATGGGACAGAACTACGAGCAGTACTTC. Translation gives CASSLAMGQNYEQYF.

Concerning this clone: With a much larger clone just one base away, this may be a read error. This chain uses TRBV13 with TRBJ2-7, with D unresolved. V dropped 2 bases and J dropped 0 bases, with 5 bases sitting between them. The CDR3 contains 13 residues. The germline CDR1 and CDR2 sequences are PRHDT and FYEKMQ (reference sequence). The CDR3 region has the DNA TGTGCCAGCAGCTTAAACCCCTCCTACGAGCAGTACTTC. This encodes CASSLNPSYEQYF.

This chain's CDR3 is CASLGTSGGTWETQYF. CDR3 sequence (DNA): TGTGCCAGCTTGGGGACTAGCGGAGGTACATGGGAGACCCAGTACTTC. This chain links TRBV2 with TRBJ2-5, with TRBD2 matching 11 bases. The V and J ends lost 8 bases and 5 bases, in that order; junction bases with no gene match: 13. This CDR3 spans 16 amino acids. The germline gives CDR1 SNHLY, CDR2 FYNNEI.

On this clone itself: The same CDR3 arises from other DNA sequences in this sample as well. This sequence joins TRBV7-9 and TRBJ1-1; the match to TRBD1 covers 7 bases. Per germline, CDR1 SEHNR and CDR2 FQNEAQ (reference sequence). With 4 bases clipped from V and 5 bases from J, the junction kept 4 bases outside the gene matches. CDR3 size: 13 residues. The CDR3 loop reads CASSSQGGTEAFF. DNA of the CDR3: TGTGCCAGCAGCTCGCAGGGGGGAACTGAAGCTTTCTTT.

This chain uses TRBV27 with TRBJ2-7; D tentatively reads TRBD1 or TRBD2 (5 bases each). The V end lost 1 base, the J end lost 2 bases, and 15 bases lay between the germline ends. The germline V gene has CDR1 MNHEY and CDR2 SMNVEV (reference sequence). The CDR3 totals 16 residues. CDR3 coding DNA: TGTGCCAGCAGTTTATGGACCGGGACGGGGACCTACGAGCAGTACTTC. Its translation: CASSLWTGTGTYEQYF.

The V gene is TRBV5-4, the J gene TRBJ2-2, with TRBD2 identical over 7 bases. Per germline, CDR1 SGHNT and CDR2 YYREEE (reference sequence). V lost 2 bases to trimming and J lost 5 bases; unmatched junction nucleotides: 3. The CDR3 extends over 14 amino acids. As DNA, the CDR3 is TGTGCCAGCAGCTTCATCGGGGGGACCGGGGAGCTGTTTTTT. It yields the protein CASSFIGGTGELFF.

V gene TRBV15 combines with J gene TRBJ1-2; 9 bases are shared with TRBD1. Germline V lookup: CDR1 LNHNV, CDR2 YYDKDF (reference sequence). Trimming took 3 bases from V and 3 from J; bases not matched to a gene: 11. The CDR3 contains 17 residues. The CDR3 DNA follows: TGTGCCACCAGCAGTCCCGGGACAGGGTTCCCTTACTATGGCTACACCTTC. Its protein is CATSSPGTGFPYYGYTF.

Concerning this clone: The same CDR3 is also encoded by other DNA sequences in this sample. The rearrangement uses TRBV29-1 and TRBJ1-2, with D unresolved. Per germline, CDR1 SQVTM and CDR2 ANQGSEA. V was shortened by 3 bases and J by 5 bases, with 7 bases between the two germline ends. CDR3 length: 11 residues. The CDR3 DNA follows: TGCAGCGTTGACGAGGGTTATGGCTACACCTTC. The encoded protein is CSVDEGYGYTF.

CDR3 in DNA: TGTGCCAGCAGCCCCCCAGGGGGTAGCACTGAAGCTTTCTTT. Its protein product is CASSPPGGSTEAFF. The genes are TRBV7-8 and TRBJ1-1, with 7 bases matching TRBD1. V shed 5 bases and J 4 bases; nucleotides not matched to a gene: 7. The CDR3 covers 14 residues. CDR1 SGHVS and CDR2 FQNEAQ come from the germline V gene.

V gene TRBV16 combines with J gene TRBJ1-4, with D unresolved. This CDR3 spans 16 amino acids. CDR1 is KGHSY, CDR2 FQNENV, per germline. V lost 3 bases and J lost 5, with 16 bases in between. The CDR3 DNA is TGTGCCAGCAGCCATATCTCAGCCGGTCCCAATGAAAAACTGTTTTTT. It codes for CASSHISAGPNEKLFF. The full variable domain, rest sourced from reference TRBV16 and TRBJ1-4, is GEEVAQTPKHLVRGEGQKAKLYCAPIKGHSYVFWYQQVLKNEFKFLISFQNENVFDETGMPKERFSAKCLPNSPCSLEIQATKLEDSAVYFCASSHISAGPNEKLFFGSGTQLSVL.

The chain recombines TRBV9 with TRBJ1-1; no firm D call. Deletions cut 3 bases from V and 5 bases from J, with 14 bases between. The CDR3 consists of 14 residues. From germline, CDR1 is SGDLS and CDR2 YYNGEE. The CDR3 region is CASSASWSGTEAFF. The CDR3, as DNA: TGTGCCAGCAGCGCCTCCTGGTCGGGAACTGAAGCTTTCTTT.

The V and J genes are TRBV28 and TRBJ1-3; D gene uncertain. V was pared by 3 bases and J by 2 bases, with 8 bases between. The CDR3 runs to 14 residues. Germline CDR1 is MDHEN and CDR2 is SYDVKM. The CDR3 DNA reads as TGTGCCAGCAGTTTTCCGACACCTGGAAACACCATATATTTT. Translation gives CASSFPTPGNTIYF.

Regarding this clone: This CDR3 is also generated by other DNA sequences in the sample. The chain employs TRBV6-5 and TRBJ2-5; either TRBD1 or TRBD2 may supply D (5 bases each). The V gene's germline CDR1 is MNHEY and CDR2 SVGAGI. V was clipped by 0 bases and J by 5 bases, with 7 bases between them. The CDR3 is 13 amino acids. CDR3 DNA sequence: TGTGCCAGCAGTTACTCAGGGACGGAGACCCAGTACTTC. Protein: CASSYSGTETQYF.

The rearrangement uses TRBV27 and TRBJ2-7, with D maybe TRBD2 (6 bases). Germline CDR1 reads MNHEY; CDR2 reads SMNVEV (reference sequence). This CDR3 comprises 18 residues. Trimming pared 1 base from V and 7 bases from J, leaving 26 bases between. This CDR3 reads CASSLLPLSQAEGSEQYF. CDR3 nucleotides: TGTGCCAGCAGTTTATTGCCCCTCTCGCAGGCGGAGGGGTCGGAGCAGTACTTC.

Worth noting for this clone: The sample carries other DNA sequences with the same CDR3. The chain employs TRBV14 and TRBJ2-1; D is uncertain. This CDR3 has 14 amino acids. Germline V gives CDR1 SGHDN, CDR2 FVKESK. V lost 1 base to trimming and J lost 4 bases, with 8 bases between them. The CDR3 DNA sequence: TGTGCCAGCAGCCAAGTCGGCGGATACAATGAGCAGTTCTTC. Translating it yields CASSQVGGYNEQFF.

The rearrangement links TRBV6-5 to TRBJ2-5, with 9 bases matching TRBD2. The V gene's germline CDR1 is MNHEY and CDR2 SVGAGI. V trimming: 3 bases; J trimming: 5 bases; junction bases outside the gene matches: 7. The CDR3 is made up of 15 amino acids. This CDR3 reads CASSYSSGSEETQYF. DNA of the CDR3: TGTGCCAGCAGTTATAGTAGCGGGAGTGAGGAGACCCAGTACTTC.

The gene calls are TRBV7-6 and TRBJ2-5; D is possibly TRBD2 (6 bases). Trimming took 1 base from V and 5 from J, leaving 20 bases between them. CDR3 size: 17 residues. Germline V gene sequence: CDR1 SGHVS, CDR2 FNYEAQ. The CDR3 loop reads CASSLGDSAGLAETQYF. The DNA of the CDR3 is TGTGCCAGCAGCTTAGGAGATTCGGCGGGGCTGGCGGAGACCCAGTACTTC.

Comment on this clone: Mismatch with germline at one junction end may stem from a read error. The chain couples TRBV7-7 to TRBJ2-7, with D possibly matching TRBD1 (6 bases). The CDR3 sequence is 15 residues long. Germline CDR1 reads SSHAT; CDR2 reads FNYEAQ (reference sequence). The CDR3 is CASSPGLGTSYEQYF. The CDR3 DNA follows: TGTGCTAGCAGTCCAGGACTGGGGACATCCTACGAGCAGTACTTC.

The V and J genes are TRBV4-2 and TRBJ2-2; no firm D call. V lost 4 bases to trimming and J lost 7 bases, with 13 bases between them. Germline V lookup: CDR1 LGHNA, CDR2 YNFKEQ. The CDR3 sequence is 14 residues long. CDR3: CASSPLPSGGELFF. The CDR3 DNA is TGTGCCAGCAGCCCACTACCCTCCGGCGGGGAGCTGTTTTTT.

The gene calls are TRBV7-9 and TRBJ1-5, with D unclear. The CDR3 covers 13 residues. V shed 1 base and J shed 5 bases, with 6 bases lying between them. From germline, CDR1 is SEHNR and CDR2 FQNEAQ (reference sequence). In nucleotides, the CDR3 is TGTGCCAGCAGCTTAGAAGGGCATCAGCCCCAGCATTTT. It encodes CASSLEGHQPQHF.

The V gene is TRBV2, the J gene TRBJ2-7; D could derive from TRBD1 or TRBD2 (6 bases each). Germline CDR1 is SNHLY and CDR2 is FYNNEI. V lost 7 bases and J 3 bases, leaving 16 bases between the germline ends. The CDR3 is 14 residues long. The CDR3 nucleotides are TGTGCCAGCATCCGGGGGCTAACCATCTACGAGCAGTACTTC. Protein sequence: CASIRGLTIYEQYF.

The V call is TRBV7-2, the J call TRBJ2-3; tentatively, D is TRBD2 (6 bases). There are 13 residues in the CDR3. Trimming cost V 5 bases and J 6 bases, with 12 bases left between them. The germline V gene encodes CDR1 SGHTA and CDR2 FQGNSA. The CDR3 loop reads CASSPLLADTQYF. The CDR3 nucleotides read TGTGCCAGCAGCCCCCTTCTAGCGGATACGCAGTATTTT.